This T cell receptor (beta chain) stems from a study of post-analysis software for immune sequencing data. Findings and caveats of the study: In patients, TRBV5-6, TRBV5-1 and TRBV20-1 belonged to five TRBV segments found more frequently than in controls.

Trimming shortened V by 3 bases and J by 6 bases, and 11 bases separated the two germline ends. Germline lookup yields CDR1 SGHTA and CDR2 FQGTGA. The CDR3 runs to 13 residues. In the case of this clonotype: Its matching antigen is unknown.

TCR beta cDNA libraries included unique molecular identifiers. TCRdb redid the calling of the PCR reads with MiXCR, one entry per CDR3 protein. Seen here are 800,000 to 950,000 distinct CDR3 sequences, about 57% observed once, and the top ten hold approximately 4.4%. Sequences were obtained from blood. The rearrangement links TRBV7-3 to TRBJ1-2; D is undetermined. The source is a girl aged 10 to 17 with multiple sclerosis. This CDR3 is CASSFADGHGYTF. In DNA form, the CDR3 reads TGTGCCAGCAGCTTTGCTGACGGTCATGGCTACACCTTC.